This TCR beta chain was recovered during a study of shared clonotypes between healthy human individuals. Study conclusions and caveats: In having few donors, the study represented limited genetic and exposure-history diversity. Exclusively blood specimens were collected; tissue repertoires likely differ.

Each unsorted PBMC replicate got 300 ng genomic DNA, tens of thousands of genomes. Authors' processing steps: For the immunoSEQ data, sequences were junction-only without quality scores, so filtering differed. Only in-frame clones appear in the TCRdb table, and some are missing; sequencing was by immunoSEQ multiplex PCR. The V and J calls and clone size are taken from that table; D and trimming were inferred from the DNA. The repertoire holds 500,000 to 650,000 clones, with around three quarters as singletons. On this clone itself: Its antigen is not identified.

This CDR3 is built from 15 residues. Trimming took 5 bases from V and 0 from J, leaving 11 bases between them. Germline CDR1 LNHDA, CDR2 SQIVND (reference sequence). This chain connects TRBV19 to TRBJ1-3, with D hard to call. The sequenced sample was PBMCs. The sequence came from a middle-aged woman in good health. Some clones in this sample may be carry-over from other donors' samples. Here the CDR3 DNA reads TGTGCCAGTAGTCGATCGGAGAGCTCTGGAAACACCATATATTTT. Amino acid sequence: CASSRSESSGNTIYF.